The sample holds a few counts of the clone carrying this T cell receptor beta chain. How the authors handled the data: Cell counts per sample came from amplifying reference gene primers. Using immunoSEQ multiplex PCR, the repertoire was profiled, and TCRdb retains in-frame clones only, with some absent. D and trimming come from the DNA, and the V and J calls and clone size come from that table. Of roughly 450,000 clones listed, 80% to 95% are singletons. This sample is drawn from a study of blood T cell repertoires in COVID-19. Study as a whole: The cDNA or gDNA used as material had been derived from T cells, B-cell-depleted T cells, or PBMCs.

Recovered Cohort 3 donors showed two negative PCRs, clearance, or symptom resolution. CDR1 is MGHDK and CDR2 is SYGVNS in the germline V gene. J was trimmed by 3 bases and V by 8 bases; bases with no gene match: 9. The CDR3 contains 14 residues. The TCR comes from a man aged 18 to 35 who had recovered from COVID-19. The sequencing sample was made of PBMCs or T cells enriched from blood (not recorded which). This chain uses TRBV25-1 with TRBJ1-2, with 7 bases identical to TRBD1. CDR3 sequence reads: CASQTGLTDYGYTF. The CDR3, as DNA: TGTGCCAGCCAGACAGGGCTAACAGACTATGGCTACACCTTC.